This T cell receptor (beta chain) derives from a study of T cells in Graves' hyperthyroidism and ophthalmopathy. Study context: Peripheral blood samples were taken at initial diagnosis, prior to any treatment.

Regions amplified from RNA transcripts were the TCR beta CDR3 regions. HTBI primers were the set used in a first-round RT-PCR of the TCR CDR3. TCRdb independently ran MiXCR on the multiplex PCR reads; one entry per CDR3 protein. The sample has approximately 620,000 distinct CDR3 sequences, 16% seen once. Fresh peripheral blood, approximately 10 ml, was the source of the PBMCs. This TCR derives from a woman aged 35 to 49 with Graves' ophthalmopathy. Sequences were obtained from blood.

DNA for the CDR3: TGTGCCAGCAGGCCGCGGACAGGGGGTAATTCACCCCTCCACTTT. Amino acids: CASRPRTGGNSPLHF. The chain carries TRBV12-3 or TRBV12-4 and TRBJ1-6; 10 bases line up with TRBD1. The CDR3 extends over 15 amino acids. Trimming cost V 6 bases and J 6 bases; bases outside gene matches: 5.